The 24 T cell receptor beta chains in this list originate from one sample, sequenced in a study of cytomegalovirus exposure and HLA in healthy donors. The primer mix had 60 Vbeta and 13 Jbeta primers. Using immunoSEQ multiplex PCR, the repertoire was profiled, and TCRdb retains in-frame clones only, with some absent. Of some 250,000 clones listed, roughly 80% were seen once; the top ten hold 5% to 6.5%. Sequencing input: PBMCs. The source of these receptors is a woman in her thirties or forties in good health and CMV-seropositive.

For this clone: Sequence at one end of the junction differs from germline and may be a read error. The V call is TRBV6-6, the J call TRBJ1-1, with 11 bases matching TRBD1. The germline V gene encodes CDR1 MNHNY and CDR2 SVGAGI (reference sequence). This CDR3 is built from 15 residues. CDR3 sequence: CASSYLGVDRGPLGF. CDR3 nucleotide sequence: TGTGCCAGCAGTTACTTAGGAGTGGACAGGGGGCCCTTAGGCTTT.

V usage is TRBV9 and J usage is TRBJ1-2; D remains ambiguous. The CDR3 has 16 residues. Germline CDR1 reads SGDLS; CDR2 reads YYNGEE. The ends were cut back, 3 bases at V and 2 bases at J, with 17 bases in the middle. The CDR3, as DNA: TGTGCCAGCAGCGGTGGTGGTGACGGGTCAAACTATGGCTACACCTTC. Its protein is CASSGGGDGSNYGYTF.

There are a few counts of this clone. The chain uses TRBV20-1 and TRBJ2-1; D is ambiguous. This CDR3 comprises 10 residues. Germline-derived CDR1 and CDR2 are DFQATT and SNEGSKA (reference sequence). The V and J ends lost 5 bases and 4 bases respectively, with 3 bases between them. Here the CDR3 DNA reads TGCAGTGCTCAATACAATGAGCAGTTCTTC. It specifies CSAQYNEQFF.

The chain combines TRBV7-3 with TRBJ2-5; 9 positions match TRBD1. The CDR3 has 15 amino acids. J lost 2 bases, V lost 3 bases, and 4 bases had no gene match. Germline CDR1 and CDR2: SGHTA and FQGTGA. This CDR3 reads CASSFRGTGQETQYF. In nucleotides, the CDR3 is TGTGCCAGCAGCTTTAGGGGGACAGGGCAAGAGACCCAGTACTTC.

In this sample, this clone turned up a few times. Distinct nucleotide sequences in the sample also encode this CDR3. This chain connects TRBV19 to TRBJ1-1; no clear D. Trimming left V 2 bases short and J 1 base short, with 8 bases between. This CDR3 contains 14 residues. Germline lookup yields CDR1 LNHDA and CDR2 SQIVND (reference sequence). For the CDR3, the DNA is TGTGCCAGTAGTATAAGAGGGCAGAACACTGAAGCTTTCTTT. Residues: CASSIRGQNTEAFF.

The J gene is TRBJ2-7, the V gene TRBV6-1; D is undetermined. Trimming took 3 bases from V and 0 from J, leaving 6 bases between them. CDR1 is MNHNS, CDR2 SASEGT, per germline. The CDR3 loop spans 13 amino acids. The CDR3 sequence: CASSDSYSYEQYF. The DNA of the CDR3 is TGTGCCAGCAGTGATTCCTACTCCTACGAGCAGTACTTC.

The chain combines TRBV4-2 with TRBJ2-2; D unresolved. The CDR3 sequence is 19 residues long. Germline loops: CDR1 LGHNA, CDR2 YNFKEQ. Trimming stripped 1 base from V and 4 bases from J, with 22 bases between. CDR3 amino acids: CASSQGGRTQGPGTGELFF. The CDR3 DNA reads TGTGCCAGCAGCCAAGGTGGCCGAACTCAAGGCCCGGGCACCGGGGAGCTGTTTTTT.

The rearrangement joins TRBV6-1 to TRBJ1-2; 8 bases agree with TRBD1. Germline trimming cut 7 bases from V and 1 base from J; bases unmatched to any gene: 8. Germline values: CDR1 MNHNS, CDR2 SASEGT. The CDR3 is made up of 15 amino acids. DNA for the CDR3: TGTGCCAGCAAGATGGACAGGGAGGGTAACTATGGCTACACCTTC. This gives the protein CASKMDREGNYGYTF.

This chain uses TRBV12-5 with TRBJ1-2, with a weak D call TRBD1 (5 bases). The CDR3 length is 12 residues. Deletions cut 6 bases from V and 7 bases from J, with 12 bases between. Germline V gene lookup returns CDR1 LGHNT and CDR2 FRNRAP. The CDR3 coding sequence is TGTGCTAGTGGGGGTACAGGTGTTGGCTACACCTTC. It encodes CASGGTGVGYTF.

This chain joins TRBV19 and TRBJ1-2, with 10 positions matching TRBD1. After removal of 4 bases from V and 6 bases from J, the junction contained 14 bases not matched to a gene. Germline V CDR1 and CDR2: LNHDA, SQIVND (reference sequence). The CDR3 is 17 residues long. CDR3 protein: CASSSQSTGGGNNGYTF. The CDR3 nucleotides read TGTGCCAGTAGTAGCCAATCGACAGGGGGCGGAAATAATGGCTACACCTTC.

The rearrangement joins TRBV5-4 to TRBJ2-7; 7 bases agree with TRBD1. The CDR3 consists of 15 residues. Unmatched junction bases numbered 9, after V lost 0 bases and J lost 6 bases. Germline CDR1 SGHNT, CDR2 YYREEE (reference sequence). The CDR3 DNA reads TGTGCCAGCAGCTTGGATTCGGGGACAGTGAGCGAGCAGTACTTC. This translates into CASSLDSGTVSEQYF.

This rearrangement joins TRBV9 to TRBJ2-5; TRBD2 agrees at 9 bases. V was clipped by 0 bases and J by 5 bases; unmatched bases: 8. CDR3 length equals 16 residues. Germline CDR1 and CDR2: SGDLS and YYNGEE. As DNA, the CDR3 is TGTGCCAGCAGCGTAGGGGGCGGGGGGGCCTGGGAGACCCAGTACTTC. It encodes CASSVGGGGAWETQYF.

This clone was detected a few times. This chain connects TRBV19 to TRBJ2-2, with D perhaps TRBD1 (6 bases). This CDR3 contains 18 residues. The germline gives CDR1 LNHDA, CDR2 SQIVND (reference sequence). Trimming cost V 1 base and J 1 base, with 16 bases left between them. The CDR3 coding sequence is TGTGCCAGTAGTATAGTCGGTTCCGGGACAAAGAACACCGGGGAGCTGTTTTTT. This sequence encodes CASSIVGSGTKNTGELFF. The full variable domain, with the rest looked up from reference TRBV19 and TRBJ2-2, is DGGITQSPKYLFRKEGQNVTLSCEQNLNHDAMYWYRQDPGQGLRLIYYSQIVNDFQKGDIAEGYSVSREKKESFPLTVTSAQKNPTAFYLCASSIVGSGTKNTGELFFGEGSRLTVL.

The CDR3, as DNA: TGCGCCAGCAGCCAAGACCGGGCAGGGGGCGGTAACAATGAGCAGTTCTTC. Protein: CASSQDRAGGGNNEQFF. The rearrangement uses TRBV4-1 and TRBJ2-1, with 8 bases identical to TRBD1. The length of the CDR3 is 17 residues. After removal of 0 bases from V and 5 bases from J, the junction contained 9 bases not matched to a gene. The V gene's germline CDR1 is MGHRA and CDR2 YSYEKL.

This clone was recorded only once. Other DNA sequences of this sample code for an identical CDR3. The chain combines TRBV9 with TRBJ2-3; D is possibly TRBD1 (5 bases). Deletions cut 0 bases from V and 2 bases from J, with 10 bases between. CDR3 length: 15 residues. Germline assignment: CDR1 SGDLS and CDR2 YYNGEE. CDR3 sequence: CASSVGRGSTDTQYF. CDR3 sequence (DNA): TGTGCCAGCAGCGTAGGTAGGGGTTCCACAGATACGCAGTATTTT.

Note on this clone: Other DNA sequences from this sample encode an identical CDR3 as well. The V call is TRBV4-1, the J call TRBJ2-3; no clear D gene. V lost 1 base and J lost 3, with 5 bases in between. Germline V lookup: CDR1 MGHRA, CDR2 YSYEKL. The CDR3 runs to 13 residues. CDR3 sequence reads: CASSQGLTDTQYF. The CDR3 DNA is TGCGCCAGCAGCCAAGGACTGACAGATACGCAGTATTTT.

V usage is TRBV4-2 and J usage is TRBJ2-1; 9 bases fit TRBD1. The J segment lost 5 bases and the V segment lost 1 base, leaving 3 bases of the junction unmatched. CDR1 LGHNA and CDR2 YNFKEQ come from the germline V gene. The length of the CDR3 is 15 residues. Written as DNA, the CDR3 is TGTGCCAGCAGCCAAGTAGGGACAGGGAACAATGAGCAGTTCTTC. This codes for CASSQVGTGNNEQFF.

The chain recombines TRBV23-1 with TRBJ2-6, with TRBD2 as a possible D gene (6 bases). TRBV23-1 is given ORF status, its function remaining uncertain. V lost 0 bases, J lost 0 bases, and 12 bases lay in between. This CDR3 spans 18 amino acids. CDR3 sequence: CASSQSSGPASGANVLTF. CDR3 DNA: TGCGCCAGCAGTCAATCCAGCGGGCCCGCCTCTGGGGCCAACGTCCTGACTTTC.

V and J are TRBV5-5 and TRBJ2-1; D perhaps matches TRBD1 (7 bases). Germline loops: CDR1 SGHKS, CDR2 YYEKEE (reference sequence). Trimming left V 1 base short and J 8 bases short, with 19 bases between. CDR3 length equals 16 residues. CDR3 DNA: TGTGCCAGCAGCTTGAGTATACAGGGGAGGTTCGATGAGCAGTTCTTC. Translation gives CASSLSIQGRFDEQFF.

The CDR3 here is CASSRTPGDTEAFF. CDR3 sequence (DNA): TGTGCCAGCAGTCGCACCCCAGGGGACACTGAAGCTTTCTTT. The J gene is TRBJ1-1, the V gene TRBV7-7; weak D call: TRBD1 (6 bases). CDR3 length: 14 amino acids. V lost 6 bases and J 3 bases, leaving 14 bases between the germline ends. Germline V gene data show CDR1 as SSHAT and CDR2 as FNYEAQ (reference sequence).

For the CDR3, the DNA is TGTGCCTGGAGTAAGGGGCCGGGTACTGAAGCTTTCTTT. Amino acid sequence: CAWSKGPGTEAFF. The V and J genes are TRBV30 and TRBJ1-1, with TRBD1 as a possible D gene (5 bases). The CDR3 sequence is 13 residues long. The V end was cut by 2 bases, the J end by 5 bases, with 12 bases between. Germline loops: CDR1 GTSNPN, CDR2 SVGIG (reference sequence). The variable domain in full, with the rest retrieved from reference TRBV30 and TRBJ1-1, is SQTIHQWPATLVQPVGSPLSLECTVEGTSNPNLYWYRQAAGRGLQLLFYSVGIGQISSEVPQNLSASRPQDRQFILSSKKLLLSDSGFYLCAWSKGPGTEAFFGQGTRLTVV.

Written as DNA, the CDR3 is TGTGCCAGTATCCCTGGGGACGCTGGACAGCAGCCCCAGCATTTT. This encodes CASIPGDAGQQPQHF. This chain links TRBV19 with TRBJ1-5; a possible D gene is TRBD1 (6 bases). The CDR3 loop spans 15 amino acids. Trimming shortened V by 7 bases and J by 7 bases, and 20 bases separated the two germline ends. CDR1 is LNHDA and CDR2 is SQIVND in the germline V gene (reference sequence).

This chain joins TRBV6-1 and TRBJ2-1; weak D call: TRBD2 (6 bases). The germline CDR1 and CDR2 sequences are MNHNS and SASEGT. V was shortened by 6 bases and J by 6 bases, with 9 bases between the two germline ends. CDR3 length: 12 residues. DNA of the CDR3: TGTGCCAGCAGAAGGGGAGGCAATGAGCAGTTCTTC. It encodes CASRRGGNEQFF.

The CDR3 protein is CASSLAGGDEKLFF. The CDR3 nucleotides are TGCGCCAGCAGCTTGGCAGGGGGCGATGAAAAACTGTTTTTT. The chain joins TRBV5-1 to TRBJ1-4, with 8 bases aligning to TRBD1. This CDR3 is built from 14 residues. Germline CDR1 SGHRS, CDR2 YFSETQ. The trim removed 0 bases at V and 6 bases at J, leaving 1 base unmatched.